Following are 29 T cell receptor beta chains from one sample sequenced in a study of T cells in Graves' hyperthyroidism and ophthalmopathy (dated by TCRdb to the late 2010s). Library construction relied on multiplex PCR. Data came from an Illumina HiSeq 2000. Amplification of TCR beta CDR3 regions was carried out from RNA transcripts. The TCR CDR3 was subjected to a first round of RT-PCR using the HTBI primer set and the Qiagen OneStep RT-PCR kit. TCRdb reworked the public reads: Q25 trimming with fastp, MiXCR clone assembly, productive beta chains retained. Here each entry gathers all rows of one CDR3 protein and keeps the most common genes and DNA. The sample table holds about 580,000 distinct CDR3 sequences, of which approximately 15% were seen once. More than 5% of the sample is taken by the ten largest. Sequenced input: blood. The source of these receptors is a woman aged 25 to 39 with Graves' hyperthyroidism that later progressed to Graves' ophthalmopathy.

This clonotype was counted many times. The rearrangement joins TRBV6-2 or TRBV6-3 to TRBJ2-7; 14 bases agree with TRBD2. Germline V lookup: CDR1 MNHEY, CDR2 SVGEGT. The CDR3 totals 22 residues. V lost 4 bases to trimming and J lost 1 base; unmatched junction nucleotides: 21. CDR3 DNA: TGTGCCAGCAGTTGGGGACAGGGGACATCCGGGACTAGCGGGAGAAGGTCCTACGAGCAGTACTTC. This sequence encodes CASSWGQGTSGTSGRRSYEQYF.

This clonotype was seen a few times. The chain joins TRBV5-8 to TRBJ2-1; D unclear. The length of the CDR3 is 13 residues. Germline values: CDR1 SGHTS, CDR2 YDEGEE. V lost 0 bases to trimming and J lost 10 bases, with 11 bases between them. The CDR3: CASSLGGPLEQFF. The DNA of the CDR3 is TGTGCCAGCAGCTTGGGTGGGCCTCTCGAGCAGTTCTTC.

Many counts were recorded for this clonotype. The chain employs TRBV12-3 or TRBV12-4 and TRBJ2-1; D gene ambiguous. The CDR3 length is 12 residues. The V and J ends lost 6 bases and 9 bases respectively, with 12 bases between them. As DNA, the CDR3 is TGTGCCAGCAGCTATTCGTCGGTTGAGCAGTTCTTC. Its protein is CASSYSSVEQFF.

In this sample, this clonotype turned up many times. The V and J genes are TRBV9 and TRBJ2-5, with 9 bases aligning to TRBD2. J was trimmed by 4 bases and V by 3 bases; bases with no gene match: 13. CDR1 SGDLS and CDR2 YYNGEE come from the germline V gene. This CDR3 has 17 residues. This CDR3 is CASSAPMASGIGETQYF. CDR3 coding DNA: TGTGCCAGCAGCGCCCCCATGGCTAGCGGGATTGGAGAGACCCAGTACTTC.

This clonotype was seen many times. This rearrangement joins TRBV7-3 to TRBJ2-3; D unclear. Germline assignment: CDR1 SGHTA and CDR2 FQGTGA. The CDR3 consists of 12 residues. The germline V and J ends were trimmed by 8 bases and 6 bases, with 12 bases remaining between them. The CDR3 loop is CASSQPWDTQYF. In DNA, the CDR3 is TGTGCCAGCTCCCAGCCGTGGGATACGCAGTATTTT.

In this sample, this clonotype turned up many times. This chain uses TRBV30 with TRBJ1-1; D is uncertain. V lost 2 bases to trimming and J lost 1 base, with 8 bases between them. The germline CDR1 and CDR2 sequences are GTSNPN and SVGIG (reference sequence). This CDR3 region has 13 residues. The CDR3 DNA reads as TGTGCCTGGAGTAAGATAAGGAACACTGAAGCTTTCTTT. It is translated as CAWSKIRNTEAFF.

This clonotype appeared many times. The V and J genes are TRBV11-2 and TRBJ1-3; no definite D call. V was pared by 1 base and J by 2 bases, with 9 bases between. The CDR3 spans 15 residues. Germline V gives CDR1 SGHAT, CDR2 FQNNGV. The CDR3 region is CASSLAPLAGNTIYF. As DNA, the CDR3 is TGTGCCAGCAGCTTAGCCCCTTTGGCTGGAAACACCATATATTTT.

This clonotype was seen at least ten times. This chain links TRBV24-1 with TRBJ2-6; D gene uncertain. Trimming took 3 bases from V and 3 from J, leaving 14 bases between them. This CDR3 has 17 residues. The germline CDR1 and CDR2 sequences are KGHDR and SFDVKD. As DNA, the CDR3 is TGTGCCACCAGTGATCCATCCAAAGGAAGTGGGGCCAACGTCCTGACTTTC. This encodes CATSDPSKGSGANVLTF.

This clonotype showed up just a few times. The gene calls are TRBV7-9 and TRBJ2-3; unclear D gene. V gave up 4 bases and J gave up 2 bases, with 13 bases separating them. CDR1 is SEHNR, CDR2 FQNEAQ, per germline (reference sequence). The CDR3 has 15 amino acids. The CDR3 reads CASSSGSGFTDTQYF. In DNA form, the CDR3 reads TGTGCCAGCAGCTCCGGATCCGGGTTCACAGATACGCAGTATTTT.

This clonotype was observed at least ten times. The chain links TRBV3-1 to TRBJ1-2; D remains unclear. With 0 bases removed from V and 8 bases from J, the gap between germline ends came to 13 bases. This CDR3 has 14 residues. CDR1 and CDR2 (germline): LGHDT, YNNKEL (reference sequence). CDR3 in DNA: TGTGCCAGCAGCCAAGATCCAGACATCGGGGGCTACACCTTC. Its protein product is CASSQDPDIGGYTF.

The CDR3 region has the DNA TGTGCCAGCAGTTTTAGGGCAGATAGCAATCAGCCCCAGCATTTT. It codes for CASSFRADSNQPQHF. The chain joins TRBV27 to TRBJ1-5, with unresolved D. Trimming left V 3 bases short and J 0 bases short, with 9 bases between. The CDR3 extends over 15 amino acids. From germline, CDR1 is MNHEY and CDR2 SMNVEV (reference sequence).

This clonotype appeared many times. This CDR3 is CASSLAWGESTDTQYF. The CDR3, as DNA: TGCGCCAGCAGCTTGGCCTGGGGGGAAAGCACAGATACGCAGTATTTT. This chain links TRBV5-1 with TRBJ2-3; D is possibly TRBD2 (6 bases). Trimming cost V 0 bases and J 0 bases, with 11 bases left between them. Germline V gene data show CDR1 as SGHRS and CDR2 as YFSETQ. The CDR3 has 16 amino acids. Combining the CDR3 with reference TRBV5-1 and TRBJ2-3 gives the whole variable domain KAGVTQTPRYLIKTRGQQVTLSCSPISGHRSVSWYQQTPGQGLQFLFEYFSETQRNKGNFPGRFSGRQFSNSRSEMNVSTLELGDSALYLCASSLAWGESTDTQYFGPGTRLTVL.

The chain has TRBV6-2 or TRBV6-3 and TRBJ2-7; the match to TRBD1 covers 7 bases. Germline lookup yields CDR1 MNHEY and CDR2 SVGEGT. Trimming cost V 7 bases and J 5 bases; bases outside gene matches: 14. This CDR3 comprises 15 residues. This CDR3 is CASNGQALMIDEQYF. CDR3 coding DNA: TGTGCCAGCAACGGACAGGCGTTAATGATCGACGAGCAGTACTTC.

This clonotype was detected ten times or more. The genes are TRBV24-1 and TRBJ2-1, with D tentatively TRBD2 (6 bases). Trimming left V 1 base short and J 0 bases short, with 12 bases between. CDR3 size: 17 residues. Germline values: CDR1 KGHDR, CDR2 SFDVKD. The CDR3 protein is CATSDLGGADSYNEQFF. DNA for the CDR3: TGTGCCACCAGTGATTTAGGCGGGGCCGACTCCTACAATGAGCAGTTCTTC.

The chain uses TRBV30 and TRBJ1-5; D is undetermined. The CDR3 runs to 14 residues. Germline V gives CDR1 GTSNPN, CDR2 SVGIG (reference sequence). Between the trimmed V and J ends, which lost 3 bases and 6 bases, there was a span of 15 bases. CDR3 bases: TGTGCCTGGAGGGTACCTGGTTTAGGTCAGCCCCAGCATTTT. It translates to CAWRVPGLGQPQHF.

The sample holds many counts of this clonotype. The chain has TRBV27 and TRBJ2-2; 9 bases align to TRBD1. The CDR3 is made up of 16 amino acids. CDR1 is MNHEY, CDR2 SMNVEV, per germline (reference sequence). With 5 bases clipped from V and 6 bases from J, the junction kept 10 bases outside the gene matches. CDR3 in amino acids: CASSPLQGAGPGELFF. Written as DNA, the CDR3 is TGTGCCAGCAGTCCGTTACAGGGGGCAGGTCCCGGGGAGCTGTTTTTT.

The chain is built from TRBV27 and TRBJ2-7; the D gene is possibly TRBD2 (6 bases). The CDR3 totals 14 residues. The germline V gene encodes CDR1 MNHEY and CDR2 SMNVEV (reference sequence). V lost 7 bases to trimming and J lost 0 bases, with 13 bases between them. CDR3: CASKAGTDSYEQYF. As DNA, the CDR3 is TGTGCCAGCAAAGCCGGGACTGACTCCTACGAGCAGTACTTC.

This clonotype was detected a few times. The rearrangement links TRBV7-2 to TRBJ2-2; the match to TRBD2 covers 14 bases. The J segment lost 4 bases and the V segment lost 2 bases, leaving 12 bases of the junction unmatched. The CDR3 sequence is 20 residues long. Germline CDR1 reads SGHTA; CDR2 reads FQGNSA. The CDR3 nucleotides read TGTGCCAGCAGCTTACTTTATGGGACTAGCGGGAGCTGGGGCACCGGGGAGCTGTTTTTT. This translates into CASSLLYGTSGSWGTGELFF.

The rearrangement links TRBV6-2 or TRBV6-3 to TRBJ2-1, with D unclear. The CDR3 totals 14 residues. Between the trimmed V and J ends, which lost 5 bases and 7 bases, there was a span of 15 bases. Germline V gives CDR1 MNHEY, CDR2 SVGEGT. The CDR3 region has the DNA TGTGCCAGCAGTGCCTCGATAGTCGGGAATGAGCAGTTCTTC. Protein sequence: CASSASIVGNEQFF.

This clonotype was picked up many times. The gene calls are TRBV7-2 and TRBJ2-1, with a weak D call TRBD2 (6 bases). Trimming cost V 1 base and J 2 bases, with 9 bases left between them. The CDR3 is 15 amino acids. The V gene's germline CDR1 is SGHTA and CDR2 FQGNSA. CDR3 nucleotide sequence: TGTGCCAGCAGCTTAGATAGCGGCACCTACAATGAGCAGTTCTTC. Amino acids: CASSLDSGTYNEQFF.

At least ten counts were recorded for this clonotype. The rearrangement links TRBV20-1 to TRBJ1-6; the D gene is possibly TRBD1 (6 bases). CDR3 size: 14 residues. V was clipped by 1 base and J by 7 bases, with 11 bases between them. In germline, CDR1 is DFQATT, CDR2 SNEGSKA (reference sequence). The CDR3 DNA sequence: TGCAGTGCTAGAGGGGGGCCTTACAATTCACCCCTCCACTTT. This gives the protein CSARGGPYNSPLHF.

In this sample, this clonotype turned up many times. The CDR3 DNA sequence: TGTGCCAGCAGCCAGGGAGGACCGGTCTCCTACGAGCAGTACTTC. Translating it yields CASSQGGPVSYEQYF. The chain has TRBV3-1 and TRBJ2-7; maybe TRBD2 (6 bases). The CDR3 sequence is 15 residues long. Looked up from germline, CDR1 is LGHDT and CDR2 is YNNKEL (reference sequence). Trimming took 3 bases from V and 0 from J, leaving 12 bases between them.

This clonotype was seen many times. This sequence joins TRBV6-1 and TRBJ2-7; 8 nucleotides align to TRBD1. The ends lost 6 bases at V and 4 bases at J; junction bases unmatched: 8. Germline V lookup: CDR1 MNHNS, CDR2 SASEGT. The CDR3 is 14 amino acids. The CDR3 region is CASRRQGTPYEQYF. The DNA for the CDR3 is TGTGCCAGCAGACGACAGGGGACACCATACGAGCAGTACTTC.

This clonotype was seen more than once but under ten times. This chain links TRBV7-9 with TRBJ1-1; D remains unclear. The germline V gene encodes CDR1 SEHNR and CDR2 FQNEAQ (reference sequence). Trimming pared 5 bases from V and 7 bases from J, leaving 8 bases between. The CDR3 totals 11 residues. CDR3 sequence: CASSPSYEAFF. As DNA, the CDR3 is TGTGCCAGCAGCCCTAGTTATGAAGCTTTCTTT.

In its sample, this clonotype was seen many times. The gene calls are TRBV27 and TRBJ2-1; 10 bases agree with TRBD2. CDR1 and CDR2 (germline): MNHEY, SMNVEV (reference sequence). The CDR3 sequence is 14 residues long. V dropped 9 bases and J dropped 1; count of bases not matched to a gene: 3. CDR3 sequence reads: CASLAGGSYNEQFF. The CDR3 region has the DNA TGTGCCAGTTTAGCGGGAGGATCCTACAATGAGCAGTTCTTC.

The gene calls are TRBV19 and TRBJ2-6, with 10 bases identical to TRBD1. Germline V gives CDR1 LNHDA, CDR2 SQIVND (reference sequence). J lost 1 base, V lost 6 bases, and 9 bases had no gene match. The CDR3 runs to 18 residues. The CDR3 nucleotides read TGTGCCAGTAGCGGTAGGACAGGGGGGCGTTCTGGGGCCAACGTCCTGACTTTC. Translated, it gives CASSGRTGGRSGANVLTF.

This clonotype was recorded many times. This chain connects TRBV5-4 to TRBJ2-5; 8 nucleotides line up with TRBD2. The V gene's germline CDR1 is SGHNT and CDR2 YYREEE (reference sequence). J was trimmed by 5 bases and V by 1 base; bases with no gene match: 7. The CDR3 is 15 residues long. The CDR3 region is CASSLNAGGSETQYF. Here the CDR3 DNA reads TGTGCCAGCAGCTTGAACGCGGGAGGAAGCGAGACCCAGTACTTC. Using reference TRBV5-4 and TRBJ2-5 for the parts outside the CDR3, the full variable domain is ETGVTQSPTHLIKTRGQQVTLRCSSQSGHNTVSWYQQALGQGPQFIFQYYREEENGRGNFPPRFSGLQFPNYSSELNVNALELDDSALYLCASSLNAGGSETQYFGPGTRLLVL.

This clonotype was observed at least ten times. V usage is TRBV2 and J usage is TRBJ1-5; a possible D gene is TRBD1 (5 bases). Deletions cut 7 bases from V and 0 bases from J, with 16 bases between. Germline V gives CDR1 SNHLY, CDR2 FYNNEI. The length of the CDR3 is 16 residues. The chain's CDR3 is CASMGDRENSNQPQHF. CDR3 coding DNA: TGTGCCAGCATGGGAGACAGAGAAAATAGCAATCAGCCCCAGCATTTT.

This clonotype has at least ten counts. The rearrangement links TRBV20-1 to TRBJ1-2; D might be TRBD1 (6 bases). Trimming removed 2 bases at V and 1 base at J, with 11 bases between. Germline assignment: CDR1 DFQATT and CDR2 SNEGSKA (reference sequence). The CDR3 has 14 amino acids. The CDR3 here is CSARKGGVNYGYTF. The CDR3, as DNA: TGCAGTGCTAGAAAGGGGGGGGTTAACTATGGCTACACCTTC.